This record looks at one TCR beta chain sequence and its context. The source of the sample is a study of technical replicates of blood from a handful of donors. The V gene's germline CDR1 is MNHNS and CDR2 SASEGT. The CDR3 totals 15 residues. J lost 4 bases, V lost 5 bases, and 7 bases had no gene match. Libraries were prepared by immunoSEQ multiplex PCR; TCRdb keeps only in-frame clonotypes and omits some of them. The table includes some 80,000 clones, 90% to 95% detected once. The chain employs TRBV6-1 and TRBJ1-4; 7 nucleotides agree with TRBD1. The source material was T cells isolated from PBMCs. This receptor was obtained from a human donor in good health. The CDR3 region is CASSLRQGDNEKLFF. In nucleotides, the CDR3 is TGTGCCAGCAGTCTCCGACAGGGCGATAATGAAAAACTGTTTTTT.